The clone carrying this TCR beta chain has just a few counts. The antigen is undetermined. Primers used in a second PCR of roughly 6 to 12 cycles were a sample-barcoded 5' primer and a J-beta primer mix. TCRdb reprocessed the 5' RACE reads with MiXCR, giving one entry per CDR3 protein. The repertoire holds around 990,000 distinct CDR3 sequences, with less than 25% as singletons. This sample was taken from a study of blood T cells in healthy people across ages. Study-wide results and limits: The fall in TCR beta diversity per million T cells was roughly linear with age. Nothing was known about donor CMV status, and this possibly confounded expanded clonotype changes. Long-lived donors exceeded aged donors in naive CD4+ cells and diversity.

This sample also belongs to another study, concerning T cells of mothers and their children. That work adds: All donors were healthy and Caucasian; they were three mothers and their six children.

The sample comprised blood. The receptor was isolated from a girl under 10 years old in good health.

The DNA of the CDR3 is TGCAGCACACTCGGAGGCACCGGGGAGCTGTTTTTT. Translated, it gives CSTLGGTGELFF. V gene TRBV29-1 combines with J gene TRBJ2-2, with TRBD2 as a possible D gene (5 bases). CDR1 and CDR2 (germline): SQVTM, ANQGSEA. V lost 8 bases to trimming and J lost 4 bases, with 11 bases between them. This CDR3 is built from 12 residues.